One and the same sample provided the 26 T cell receptor beta chains below, sequenced in a study of OX40 agonist ivuxolimab in advanced cancers. The assay was immunoSEQ multiplex PCR, and TCRdb's table has in-frame clones only and misses some. The top ten hold 26% of the sample, which has 30,000 to 40,000 clones, approximately 89% seen once. Here the sequenced sample was CD4+ or CD8+ T cells sorted from blood, taken in a trial of the OX40 agonist ivuxolimab. The receptor source for this set is an adult with an advanced solid tumor such as melanoma, head and neck, liver or kidney cancer.

V and J are TRBV19 and TRBJ2-4; no reliable D call. Germline V gene sequence: CDR1 LNHDA, CDR2 SQIVND (reference sequence). The V end was cut by 3 bases, the J end by 0 bases, with 6 bases between. The CDR3 length is 14 residues. CDR3 sequence: CASSIGLAKNIQYF. The CDR3 nucleotides read TGTGCCAGTAGTATTGGCCTAGCCAAAAACATTCAGTACTTC.

This chain's CDR3 is CASRMLGGKQFF. CDR3 nucleotides: TGTGCCAGCCGAATGCTGGGGGGAAAGCAGTTCTTC. The chain has TRBV19 and TRBJ2-1; possible D gene TRBD2, 6 bases. The length of the CDR3 is 12 residues. Germline V gene lookup returns CDR1 LNHDA and CDR2 SQIVND (reference sequence). V was clipped by 9 bases and J by 11 bases, with 17 bases between them. The variable domain in full, with the rest retrieved from reference TRBV19 and TRBJ2-1, is DGGITQSPKYLFRKEGQNVTLSCEQNLNHDAMYWYRQDPGQGLRLIYYSQIVNDFQKGDIAEGYSVSREKKESFPLTVTSAQKNPTAFYLCASRMLGGKQFFGPGTRLTVL.

CDR3 loop: CASSPFRAGLNEQFF. The CDR3 DNA sequence: TGTGCCAGCAGCCCATTTAGGGCGGGGCTCAATGAGCAGTTCTTC. J is TRBJ2-1 and V is TRBV7-9, with D possibly matching TRBD2 (6 bases). Germline CDR1 and CDR2: SEHNR and FQNEAQ (reference sequence). The CDR3 extends over 15 amino acids. The V end was cut by 5 bases, the J end by 6 bases, with 17 bases between.

This chain connects TRBV6-5 to TRBJ2-5; D ambiguous. Trimming cost V 2 bases and J 5 bases, with 9 bases left between them. Germline V gives CDR1 MNHEY, CDR2 SVGAGI. The CDR3 extends over 13 amino acids. Here the CDR3 reads CASSYLLKETQYF. DNA for the CDR3: TGTGCCAGCAGTTACCTGTTGAAGGAGACCCAGTACTTC.

The chain combines TRBV30 with TRBJ1-2, with TRBD1 as a possible D gene (6 bases). With 1 base removed from V and 6 bases from J, the gap between germline ends came to 15 bases. In germline, CDR1 is GTSNPN, CDR2 SVGIG (reference sequence). The CDR3 contains 14 residues. The CDR3 spells CAWSALGGSDGYTF. In nucleotides, the CDR3 is TGTGCCTGGAGTGCTTTAGGGGGGAGCGATGGCTACACCTTC.

Here the CDR3 DNA reads TGTGCCAGCAGAGATGTCGGACAGAGGCAGTACTTC. Its protein is CASRDVGQRQYF. This chain connects TRBV2 to TRBJ2-5; a possible D gene is TRBD1 (6 bases). Germline V gives CDR1 SNHLY, CDR2 FYNNEI. CDR3 length: 12 amino acids. Trimming removed 6 bases at V and 11 bases at J, with 16 bases between.

The rearrangement uses TRBV28 and TRBJ2-1; D might be TRBD1 (5 bases). The germline CDR1 and CDR2 sequences are MDHEN and SYDVKM. V dropped 1 base and J dropped 0 bases, with 13 bases sitting between them. The CDR3 extends over 17 amino acids. CDR3 loop: CASSLYLGRDSYNEQFF. CDR3 nucleotides: TGTGCCAGCAGTTTATATTTGGGCAGGGACTCCTACAATGAGCAGTTCTTC.

The CDR3 spells CASSLWRLAFF. In DNA, the CDR3 is TGTGCCAGCAGTTTATGGAGGCTAGCTTTCTTT. The V and J genes are TRBV27 and TRBJ1-1, with D unclear. The germline gives CDR1 MNHEY, CDR2 SMNVEV (reference sequence). This CDR3 comprises 11 residues. Trimming shortened V by 1 base and J by 10 bases, and 7 bases separated the two germline ends.

On this clone: Distinct nucleotide sequences in the sample also encode this CDR3. The V call is TRBV28, the J call TRBJ2-1; possibly TRBD1 or TRBD2 for D (5 bases each). V lost 10 bases, J lost 5 bases, and 15 bases lay in between. Germline assignment: CDR1 MDHEN and CDR2 SYDVKM. This CDR3 has 13 amino acids. CDR3 sequence (DNA): TGTGCCATAGGGGACCTCTTTGACAATGAGCAGTTCTTC. Protein: CAIGDLFDNEQFF.

The J gene is TRBJ2-3, the V gene TRBV2, with D possibly being TRBD1 or TRBD2 (5 bases each). Trimming took off 2 bases at V and 6 bases at J, with 12 bases between the two ends. The CDR3 contains 14 residues. Per the germline V gene, CDR1 is SNHLY and CDR2 is FYNNEI. CDR3 protein: CASSEMGWGDTQYF. Here the CDR3 DNA reads TGTGCCAGCAGTGAAATGGGTTGGGGGGATACGCAGTATTTT. The variable domain in full, completed from reference TRBV2 and TRBJ2-3, reads EPEVTQTPSHQVTQMGQEVILRCVPISNHLYFYWYRQILGQKVEFLVSFYNNEISEKSEIFDDQFSVERPDGSNFTLKIRSTKLEDSAMYFCASSEMGWGDTQYFGPGTRLTVL.

The chain carries TRBV28 and TRBJ1-1; 8 bases map to TRBD1. The germline CDR1 and CDR2 sequences are MDHEN and SYDVKM. V trimming: 4 bases; J trimming: 5 bases; junction bases outside the gene matches: 3. This CDR3 has 13 amino acids. CDR3 protein: CASSYQGATEAFF. The CDR3 DNA reads as TGTGCCAGCAGTTACCAGGGGGCAACTGAAGCTTTCTTT.

DNA for the CDR3: TGTGCCAGCAGCTCCCTAGCGGGAGGGTGGACCGGGGAGCTGTTTTTT. Translating it yields CASSSLAGGWTGELFF. The chain links TRBV13 to TRBJ2-2, with 12 positions matching TRBD2. Trimming took 4 bases from V and 5 from J; bases not matched to a gene: 5. The CDR3 is 16 amino acids. Germline CDR1 PRHDT, CDR2 FYEKMQ (reference sequence).

The CDR3 is CASSPIAKNIQYF. The CDR3 DNA is TGTGCCAGCAGCCCGATCGCCAAAAACATTCAGTACTTC. The genes are TRBV27 and TRBJ2-4; D gene uncertain. Per the germline V gene, CDR1 is MNHEY and CDR2 is SMNVEV (reference sequence). Between the trimmed V and J ends, which lost 6 bases and 1 base, there was a span of 7 bases. The length of the CDR3 is 13 residues.

In its sample, this clone was seen once. The rearrangement links TRBV30 to TRBJ1-4; D not certain. The germline V gene encodes CDR1 GTSNPN and CDR2 SVGIG (reference sequence). The CDR3 is 13 amino acids. V was shortened by 0 bases and J by 7 bases, with 9 bases between the two germline ends. As DNA, the CDR3 is TGTGCCTGGAGTGTCTTACGGTTTGAAAAACTGTTTTTT. Its translation is CAWSVLRFEKLFF.

This clone has just a few counts. The rearrangement uses TRBV6-1 and TRBJ2-2, with D perhaps being TRBD1 or TRBD2 (5 bases each). In germline, CDR1 is MNHNS, CDR2 SASEGT. Trimming cost V 3 bases and J 2 bases, with 7 bases left between them. CDR3 length: 14 residues. The CDR3 is CASSDGGNTGELFF. The CDR3 DNA is TGTGCCAGCAGTGATGGGGGAAACACCGGGGAGCTGTTTTTT.

The chain uses TRBV10-3 and TRBJ2-3, with 13 bases fitting TRBD2. Looked up from germline, CDR1 is ENHRY and CDR2 is SYGVKD. The CDR3 is made up of 17 amino acids. Trimming cost V 6 bases and J 6 bases; bases outside gene matches: 12. Here the CDR3 DNA reads TGTGCCATCAGCGGGGGATTAGGACTAGCGGGAGATGATACGCAGTATTTT. This encodes CAISGGLGLAGDDTQYF.

The J gene is TRBJ1-5, the V gene TRBV5-5; D possibly corresponds to TRBD1 (5 bases). V was clipped by 3 bases and J by 8 bases, with 9 bases between them. There are 12 residues in the CDR3. Germline V CDR1 and CDR2: SGHKS, YYEKEE (reference sequence). The CDR3 coding sequence is TGTGCCAGCAGCTCCCCGGGGGAGCCCCAGCATTTT. Its translation: CASSSPGEPQHF.

The chain carries TRBV6-5 and TRBJ2-7; D remains unclear. The CDR3 loop spans 15 amino acids. V was clipped by 0 bases and J by 0 bases, with 9 bases between them. Germline V lookup: CDR1 MNHEY, CDR2 SVGAGI. CDR3 sequence: CASSYSPQLSYEQYF. The DNA for the CDR3 is TGTGCCAGCAGTTACTCGCCCCAGCTCTCCTACGAGCAGTACTTC.

This chain uses TRBV2 with TRBJ1-2; 12 nucleotides agree with TRBD1. This CDR3 has 16 amino acids. Per germline, CDR1 SNHLY and CDR2 FYNNEI. J gave up 8 bases and V 1 base, and 8 bases lay outside the gene matches. Here the CDR3 reads CASSEGPGQGARGYTF. Here the CDR3 DNA reads TGTGCCAGCAGTGAAGGTCCGGGACAGGGGGCGCGGGGCTACACCTTC.

This chain connects TRBV27 to TRBJ2-2; 8 bases match TRBD1. This CDR3 contains 17 residues. Germline loops: CDR1 MNHEY, CDR2 SMNVEV (reference sequence). V was pared by 6 bases and J by 9 bases, with 18 bases of the junction left unmatched. CDR3: CASSSPGGTGFPRELFF. The CDR3 DNA reads TGTGCCAGCAGCTCACCCGGTGGGACAGGTTTCCCCCGGGAGCTGTTTTTT.

The CDR3 sequence is CASSPTDRPKVAFF. In nucleotides, the CDR3 is TGTGCCAGCAGTCCAACTGACAGACCTAAGGTAGCTTTCTTT. The chain recombines TRBV6-6 with TRBJ1-1; tentative D call: TRBD1 (5 bases). There are 14 residues in the CDR3. Germline values: CDR1 MNHNY, CDR2 SVGAGI (reference sequence). V was cut by 5 bases and J by 10 bases, with 20 bases left in between.

The chain couples TRBV11-2 to TRBJ2-5; the D is unclear. The V gene lost 5 bases and the J gene lost 2 bases, with 9 bases spanning the gap. This CDR3 region has 13 residues. Germline V gene data show CDR1 as SGHAT and CDR2 as FQNNGV. The DNA of the CDR3 is TGTGCCAGCAGCCCCCCGGGTCAAGAGACCCAGTACTTC. This encodes CASSPPGQETQYF.

This clone was counted once. The chain uses TRBV5-6 and TRBJ1-1; D is perhaps TRBD1 (5 bases). The CDR3 runs 13 residues. V lost 4 bases to trimming and J lost 7 bases, with 14 bases between them. CDR1 and CDR2 from the germline V gene are SGHDT and YYEEEE. The CDR3 region has the DNA TGTGCCAGCAGCACCCTGCGGGGGATTGAAGCTTTCTTT. This encodes CASSTLRGIEAFF. Full variable domain (rest looked up from reference TRBV5-6 and TRBJ1-1): DAGVTQSPTHLIKTRGQQVTLRCSPKSGHDTVSWYQQALGQGPQFIFQYYEEEERQRGNFPDRFSGHQFPNYSSELNVNALLLGDSALYLCASSTLRGIEAFFGQGTRLTVV.

The CDR3 DNA reads TGTGCCAGCAGCTTAGGGACCCCCTCCGAGCAGTACTTC. It specifies CASSLGTPSEQYF. The J gene is TRBJ2-7, the V gene TRBV13; D unclear. The CDR3 length is 13 residues. Germline assignment: CDR1 PRHDT and CDR2 FYEKMQ (reference sequence). Between the trimmed V and J ends, which lost 0 bases and 6 bases, there was a span of 9 bases.

This clone was detected only a few times. The sample holds other DNA sequences that translate to the same CDR3. The chain is built from TRBV27 and TRBJ2-7, with TRBD2 identical over 10 bases. The CDR3 has 14 residues. V lost 6 bases to trimming and J lost 2 bases; unmatched junction nucleotides: 4. Germline CDR1 is MNHEY and CDR2 is SMNVEV (reference sequence). The chain's CDR3 is CASRLAGGTYEQYF. CDR3 bases: TGTGCCAGCAGATTAGCGGGAGGCACCTACGAGCAGTACTTC.

This clone was detected a few times. V usage is TRBV7-9 and J usage is TRBJ1-2, with D maybe TRBD1 (6 bases). The CDR3 extends over 16 amino acids. CDR1 is SEHNR and CDR2 is FQNEAQ in the germline V gene (reference sequence). The ends were cut back, 7 bases at V and 0 bases at J, with 18 bases in the middle. CDR3 DNA sequence: TGTGCCAGCACCCAGGGGCCCGTGGGGGCTAACTATGGCTACACCTTC. This translates into CASTQGPVGANYGYTF. The complete variable domain, with remaining parts taken from reference TRBV7-9 and TRBJ1-2, reads DTGVSQNPRHKITKRGQNVTFRCDPISEHNRLYWYRQTLGQGPEFLTYFQNEAQLEKSRLLSDRFSAERPKGSFSTLEIQRTEQGDSAMYLCASTQGPVGANYGYTFGSGTRLTVV.